The 32 T cell receptor beta chains below come from one sample, sequenced in a study of T cells in narcolepsy. Measured with immunoSEQ multiplex PCR; TCRdb has only the in-frame clones, and not every one. Here the sample spans roughly 30,000 clones, roughly 80% being singletons. The material sequenced was memory (CD45RA-) CD4+ T cells from blood. These receptors were taken from a human donor in good health.

The gene calls are TRBV30 and TRBJ2-5; D is possibly TRBD2 (5 bases). The tail of the sequence fits TRBJ2-7 better, so the J call may be wrong. The CDR3 has 15 amino acids. Per the germline V gene, CDR1 is GTSNPN and CDR2 is SVGIG (reference sequence). The CDR3 DNA reads TGTGCCTGGAGTTCTCGGCAGGTGGGAGTCTACGAGCAGTACTTC. Protein: CAWSSRQVGVYEQYF.

The DNA of the CDR3 is TGTGCCAGTCGGCTAGCGGAGCGCACAGATACGCAGTATTTT. It is translated as CASRLAERTDTQYF. The rearrangement joins TRBV19 to TRBJ2-3, with 7 bases fitting TRBD2. This CDR3 contains 14 residues. The V and J ends lost 8 bases and 1 base, in that order; junction bases with no gene match: 6. Germline CDR1 is LNHDA and CDR2 is SQIVND (reference sequence). Combining the CDR3 with reference TRBV19 and TRBJ2-3 gives the whole variable domain DGGITQSPKYLFRKEGQNVTLSCEQNLNHDAMYWYRQDPGQGLRLIYYSQIVNDFQKGDIAEGYSVSREKKESFPLTVTSAQKNPTAFYLCASRLAERTDTQYFGPGTRLTVL.

The rearrangement links TRBV11-2 to TRBJ1-2; D uncertain. The CDR3 loop spans 13 amino acids. V was trimmed by 3 bases and J by 0 bases, leaving 5 bases between them. From germline, CDR1 is SGHAT and CDR2 FQNNGV. The CDR3 loop is CASSFSANYGYTF. The CDR3 region has the DNA TGTGCCAGCAGCTTCAGTGCTAACTATGGCTACACCTTC.

This chain connects TRBV4-3 to TRBJ1-1, with D perhaps matching TRBD1 (6 bases). The CDR3 sequence is 14 residues long. From germline, CDR1 is LGHNA and CDR2 YSLEER. Trimming took 1 base from V and 1 from J, leaving 7 bases between them. For the CDR3, the DNA is TGCGCCAGCAGCCAAGCGGACAGGAACACTGAAGCTTTCTTT. The encoded protein is CASSQADRNTEAFF.

The chain has TRBV30 and TRBJ1-1; D is unclear. Per germline, CDR1 GTSNPN and CDR2 SVGIG (reference sequence). This CDR3 has 12 amino acids. Trimming stripped 4 bases from V and 4 bases from J, with 10 bases between. Written as DNA, the CDR3 is TGTGCCTGGAACATAAAGATCACTGAAGCTTTCTTT. It encodes CAWNIKITEAFF.

This clone was found once. The chain employs TRBV9 and TRBJ1-1; D might be TRBD1 (5 bases). The CDR3 is made up of 12 amino acids. Per germline, CDR1 SGDLS and CDR2 YYNGEE. V lost 3 bases and J 5 bases, leaving 8 bases between the germline ends. This CDR3 reads CASSGGNTEAFF. The CDR3 nucleotides read TGTGCCAGCAGCGGGGGGAATACTGAAGCTTTCTTT.

The J gene is TRBJ2-1, the V gene TRBV6-1; TRBD2 agrees at 13 bases. The V gene's germline CDR1 is MNHNS and CDR2 SASEGT. V lost 7 bases, J lost 8 bases, and 2 bases stayed unmatched. The CDR3 has 13 amino acids. CDR3 in amino acids: CASMGLAGYEQFF. The CDR3 nucleotides are TGTGCCAGCATGGGACTAGCGGGATATGAGCAGTTCTTC.

The V gene is TRBV7-9, the J gene TRBJ2-1; D possibly uses TRBD1 or TRBD2 (5 bases each). V gave up 2 bases and J gave up 8 bases, with 16 bases separating them. CDR1 and CDR2 (germline): SEHNR, FQNEAQ (reference sequence). The CDR3 spans 15 residues. Written as DNA, the CDR3 is TGTGCCAGCAGCTTACGACGGGACGCCGAAGATGAGCAGTTCTTC. This sequence encodes CASSLRRDAEDEQFF. Supplemented by reference TRBV7-9 and TRBJ2-1, the full variable domain reads DTGVSQNPRHKITKRGQNVTFRCDPISEHNRLYWYRQTLGQGPEFLTYFQNEAQLEKSRLLSDRFSAERPKGSFSTLEIQRTEQGDSAMYLCASSLRRDAEDEQFFGPGTRLTVL.

This rearrangement joins TRBV18 to TRBJ2-3, with TRBD1 matching over 7 bases. The germline V gene has CDR1 KGHSH and CDR2 LQKENI. After removal of 0 bases from V and 5 bases from J, the junction contained 11 bases not matched to a gene. This CDR3 region has 17 residues. The CDR3 protein is CASSPPFGTEKRDTQYF. The CDR3 bases are TGTGCCAGCTCACCACCGTTCGGGACAGAGAAGAGAGATACGCAGTATTTT.

V gene TRBV6-1 combines with J gene TRBJ2-6, with 8 bases that match TRBD1. The CDR3 consists of 14 residues. Germline V gives CDR1 MNHNS, CDR2 SASEGT. Trimming took 6 bases from V and 5 from J; bases not matched to a gene: 3. The DNA of the CDR3 is TGTGCCAGCAGCCCAGGGGGCAGGGCCAACGTCCTGACTTTC. Translated, it gives CASSPGGRANVLTF.

The chain recombines TRBV6-5 with TRBJ1-5, with 8 nucleotides matching TRBD1. The V gene end was trimmed by 10 bases and the J gene end by 0 bases; junction bases not matched to a gene: 8. The CDR3 runs 15 residues. CDR1 MNHEY and CDR2 SVGAGI come from the germline V gene. DNA for the CDR3: TGTGCCACCGGACAGGGAGGGGATAGCAATCAGCCCCAGCATTTT. This sequence encodes CATGQGGDSNQPQHF.

About this clone itself: This likely traces to a read error, being one base from a far larger clone. This chain joins TRBV30 and TRBJ1-5; D call uncertain. Germline V lookup: CDR1 GTSNPN, CDR2 SVGIG (reference sequence). The CDR3 sequence is 15 residues long. The CDR3 coding sequence is TGTGCCTGGAGTGTTGGGCAGTATAGCAATCAGCGCCAGCATTTT. This encodes CAWSVGQYSNQRQHF. The full variable domain, in which reference TRBV30 and TRBJ1-5 provide the parts outside the CDR3, is SQTIHQWPATLVQPVGSPLSLECTVEGTSNPNLYWYRQAAGRGLQLLFYSVGIGQISSEVPQNLSASRPQDRQFILSSKKLLLSDSGFYLCAWSVGQYSNQRQHFGDGTRLSIL.

The chain combines TRBV19 with TRBJ1-2; TRBD1 is a possible D gene (5 bases). Germline V gene sequence: CDR1 LNHDA, CDR2 SQIVND (reference sequence). The CDR3 is 14 residues long. The V end lost 6 bases, the J end lost 6 bases, and 17 bases lay between the germline ends. CDR3: CASRGRGAPNGYTF. The CDR3 DNA reads as TGTGCCAGTAGGGGGAGAGGGGCCCCCAATGGCTACACCTTC. The complete variable domain, with remaining parts taken from reference TRBV19 and TRBJ1-2, reads DGGITQSPKYLFRKEGQNVTLSCEQNLNHDAMYWYRQDPGQGLRLIYYSQIVNDFQKGDIAEGYSVSREKKESFPLTVTSAQKNPTAFYLCASRGRGAPNGYTFGSGTRLTVV.

The table lists this clone with a few counts. The genes are TRBV11-3 and TRBJ2-2; D not resolved. This CDR3 has 13 residues. V was trimmed by 6 bases and J by 1 base, leaving 6 bases between them. Germline CDR1 SGHNT, CDR2 YENEEA. The CDR3 DNA is TGTGCCAGCAGGGAGAAGAACACCGGGGAGCTGTTTTTT. It specifies CASREKNTGELFF.

V gene TRBV4-1 combines with J gene TRBJ1-1, with D perhaps TRBD1 (6 bases). This CDR3 comprises 16 residues. Germline CDR1 MGHRA, CDR2 YSYEKL. The germline V and J ends were trimmed by 1 base and 0 bases, with 12 bases remaining between them. CDR3 nucleotides: TGCGCCAGCAGCCAAGGAGGCGGGACATTGAACACTGAAGCTTTCTTT. Translated: CASSQGGGTLNTEAFF.

V gene TRBV15 combines with J gene TRBJ2-1; 7 nucleotides agree with TRBD1. V trimming: 0 bases; J trimming: 15 bases; junction bases outside the gene matches: 8. The CDR3 runs to 13 residues. Germline V gene sequence: CDR1 LNHNV, CDR2 YYDKDF (reference sequence). The CDR3 loop reads CATSRDVDRARFF. The CDR3 DNA follows: TGTGCCACCAGCAGAGACGTAGACAGGGCTCGGTTCTTC. The full variable domain, rest sourced from reference TRBV15 and TRBJ2-1, is DAMVIQNPRYQVTQFGKPVTLSCSQTLNHNVMYWYQQKSSQAPKLLFHYYDKDFNNEADTPDNFQSRRPNTSFCFLDIRSPGLGDTAMYLCATSRDVDRARFFGPGTRLTVL.

The V gene is TRBV6-1, the J gene TRBJ1-5, with 8 bases identical to TRBD1. The length of the CDR3 is 17 residues. Germline V CDR1 and CDR2: MNHNS, SASEGT. Losses at the gene ends were 4 bases for V and 0 bases for J; bases not matched to a gene: 8. This chain's CDR3 is CASSAETGAHSNQPQHF. In DNA, the CDR3 is TGTGCCAGCAGTGCAGAGACAGGGGCGCATAGCAATCAGCCCCAGCATTTT.

A single count supports this clone. This chain uses TRBV27 with TRBJ1-1, with 10 bases identical to TRBD1. The J segment lost 1 base and the V segment lost 6 bases, leaving 2 bases of the junction unmatched. Germline values: CDR1 MNHEY, CDR2 SMNVEV (reference sequence). CDR3 length equals 14 residues. The CDR3 sequence: CASSRDRGNTEAFF. The CDR3 DNA sequence: TGTGCCAGCAGCCGGGACAGGGGGAACACTGAAGCTTTCTTT.

This clone was seen more than once but under ten times. This chain uses TRBV9 with TRBJ2-2; 8 bases are shared with TRBD2. The CDR3 has 17 amino acids. With 1 base clipped from V and 0 bases from J, the junction kept 5 bases outside the gene matches. CDR1 and CDR2 (germline): SGDLS, YYNGEE. CDR3 sequence: CASSVRAGETNTGELFF. Written as DNA, the CDR3 is TGTGCCAGCAGCGTACGAGCGGGGGAGACGAACACCGGGGAGCTGTTTTTT.

The V and J genes are TRBV25-1 and TRBJ2-5; TRBD1 is a possible D gene (5 bases). V lost 7 bases to trimming and J lost 6 bases, with 12 bases between them. Germline V gene lookup returns CDR1 MGHDK and CDR2 SYGVNS. The CDR3 contains 12 residues. The CDR3 DNA sequence: TGTGCCAGCAAGGAAGGGGTGAAGACCCAGTACTTC. This codes for CASKEGVKTQYF.

This chain uses TRBV7-3 with TRBJ2-5; no definite D call. V lost 2 bases to trimming and J lost 3 bases, with 7 bases between them. There are 13 residues in the CDR3. Germline V gene data show CDR1 as SGHTA and CDR2 as FQGTGA. The CDR3 sequence is CASSLGKKETQYF. CDR3 bases: TGTGCCAGCAGCTTAGGGAAGAAAGAGACCCAGTACTTC.

This clone was counted a few times. The chain is built from TRBV2 and TRBJ2-3; D might be TRBD1 (5 bases). Germline V lookup: CDR1 SNHLY, CDR2 FYNNEI. The CDR3 is made up of 13 amino acids. Deletions cut 4 bases from V and 6 bases from J, with 11 bases between. CDR3 loop: CASSAGPKDTQYF. CDR3 nucleotide sequence: TGTGCCAGCAGTGCAGGGCCGAAGGATACGCAGTATTTT.

V gene TRBV7-2 combines with J gene TRBJ1-5; TRBD1 is a possible D gene (6 bases). The germline V gene has CDR1 SGHTA and CDR2 FQGNSA. The CDR3 has 14 amino acids. V was clipped by 3 bases and J by 7 bases, with 13 bases between them. The CDR3 here is CASSLAGGRQPQHF. The CDR3 nucleotides read TGTGCCAGCAGCTTGGCGGGGGGGCGACAGCCCCAGCATTTT. Together with reference TRBV7-2 and TRBJ1-5, the CDR3 gives the full variable domain: GAGVSQSPSNKVTEKGKDVELRCDPISGHTALYWYRQSLGQGLEFLIYFQGNSAPDKSGLPSDRFSAERTGGSVSTLTIQRTQQEDSAVYLCASSLAGGRQPQHFGDGTRLSIL.

The chain uses TRBV14 and TRBJ2-1; D is perhaps TRBD2 (6 bases). Germline CDR1 is SGHDN and CDR2 is FVKESK. Between the trimmed V and J ends, which lost 5 bases and 7 bases, there was a span of 15 bases. This CDR3 spans 14 amino acids. The CDR3 nucleotides read TGTGCCAGCAGCAGACGGGAGAAAAGGAATGAGCAGTTCTTC. As protein: CASSRREKRNEQFF.

This clone turned up a few times. The rearrangement links TRBV6-5 to TRBJ2-7; D is perhaps TRBD1 or TRBD2 (5 bases each). The ends were cut back, 7 bases at V and 6 bases at J, with 19 bases in the middle. This CDR3 comprises 14 residues. CDR1 is MNHEY and CDR2 is SVGAGI in the germline V gene. Here the CDR3 DNA reads TGTGCCAGCACCCAGGGCGTAGGCGGAGGCGAGCAGTACTTC. Protein sequence: CASTQGVGGGEQYF.

This chain connects TRBV5-1 to TRBJ1-1; D is unclear. CDR1 and CDR2 from the germline V gene are SGHRS and YFSETQ. Trimming removed 2 bases from V and 6 bases from J, with 11 bases in between. This CDR3 is built from 13 residues. The CDR3 nucleotides read TGCGCCAGCAGCTTTGGGCAGAGGGCTGAAGCTTTCTTT. Protein product: CASSFGQRAEAFF.

V usage is TRBV19 and J usage is TRBJ2-3, with a possible D match to TRBD1 (7 bases). This CDR3 is 15 amino acids long. Germline V gene sequence: CDR1 LNHDA, CDR2 SQIVND (reference sequence). The V end lost 4 bases, the J end lost 3 bases, and 14 bases lay between the germline ends. CDR3 amino acids: CASSRQAGGTDTQYF. CDR3 DNA: TGTGCCAGTAGTAGACAGGCAGGGGGGACAGATACGCAGTATTTT.

This sequence joins TRBV7-2 and TRBJ2-5, with 8 bases that match TRBD2. Germline CDR1 SGHTA, CDR2 FQGNSA. The ends lost 0 bases at V and 5 bases at J; junction bases unmatched: 5. The CDR3 length is 15 residues. The CDR3 DNA is TGTGCCAGCAGCTTAGCAGCGGGAGAGGGCGAGACCCAGTACTTC. It codes for CASSLAAGEGETQYF.

V gene TRBV6-6 combines with J gene TRBJ2-1; TRBD2 matches at 15 bases. This CDR3 spans 15 amino acids. From germline, CDR1 is MNHNY and CDR2 SVGAGI (reference sequence). The ends lost 2 bases at V and 7 bases at J; junction bases unmatched: 0. Here the CDR3 DNA reads TGTGCCAGCAGTTACGGGACTAGCGGGGGGAATGAGCAGTTCTTC. Translated: CASSYGTSGGNEQFF.

V usage is TRBV5-1 and J usage is TRBJ2-7; D might be TRBD2 (6 bases). The CDR3 is made up of 14 amino acids. Trimming pared 0 bases from V and 6 bases from J, leaving 13 bases between. Germline V lookup: CDR1 SGHRS, CDR2 YFSETQ. CDR3 coding DNA: TGCGCCAGCAGCTTGGAGCGGGCCATTTCCGAGCAGTACTTC. This sequence encodes CASSLERAISEQYF.

The chain employs TRBV5-1 and TRBJ2-1, with 11 positions matching TRBD2. With V trimmed by 0 bases and J by 8 bases, 4 bases remained unmatched. This CDR3 is built from 15 residues. Germline V gene sequence: CDR1 SGHRS, CDR2 YFSETQ. Written as DNA, the CDR3 is TGCGCCAGCAGCTTGGAACTAGCGGGAGCTGATGAGCAGTTCTTC. Residues: CASSLELAGADEQFF.

The chain carries TRBV30 and TRBJ2-7, with 8 bases fitting TRBD1. The CDR3 is 15 amino acids. Germline CDR1 is GTSNPN and CDR2 is SVGIG (reference sequence). Trimming removed 4 bases from V and 5 bases from J; junction bases left unmatched: 13. The CDR3 nucleotides are TGTGCCTGGATAGGCCAGGACAGGGAATTCAACGAGCAGTACTTC. Translating gives CAWIGQDREFNEQYF.